Detailed here is one T cell receptor (beta chain). This clonotype occurred a few times. Which antigen it targets is not known. No clone much larger than this one lies a single base away; base qualities are absent. The sample originates from a study of T-cell memory formation after mild COVID-19 (dated by TCRdb to about 2021). Describing the broader study: TCR sequence clusters from the two donors were found to be largely donor specific. In a couple of donors, T-cell clones that expanded and contracted after mild COVID-19 were tracked by sequencing TCRalpha and TCRbeta repertoires over time. The cohort was made up of two young adult volunteers, one female and one male, who were previously healthy. Overall results and qualifications from the work: Some responding clones were found in pre-infection memory, which suggests that pre-existing cross-reactive memory T cells took part in the SARS-CoV-2 response. Contracting CD4+ clones were located mainly in the CM and EM memory subsets, whereas CD8+ clones were found to be enriched in EMRA. SARS-CoV-2 specificity was not confirmed for the second-wave clones peaking on day 37. The study included only a couple of mild cases, and larger cohorts that include severe cases with pre-infection samples were judged to be necessary. Balanced CD4/CD8 phenotypes were observed for clones contracting from day 15 to 85, whereas a bias towards CD4+ was observed for a second wave of clones expanding from day 15 to 37.

PBMCs were isolated by Ficoll-Paque density gradient centrifugation. Germline trimming: 4 bases from V, 4 bases from J; junction bases outside gene matches: 3. CDR1 and CDR2, per the germline V gene (reference sequence), are SEHNR and FQNEAQ. The CDR3 numbers 16 residues from cysteine through phenylalanine. Just CDR3 DNA is preserved here, 48 bases in frame from base 1. Sequenced on an Illumina NovaSeq 6000. TCRalpha and TCRbeta cDNA libraries were built by 5'RACE with constant-segment primers, adding sample barcodes and unique molecular identifiers. Trizol reagent was used to extract RNA from every sample. Amplification of the libraries took two PCR steps, and the second step added a second sample barcode plus Illumina TruSeq adapters. Sequencing of libraries was performed on an Illumina NovaSeq with 2 x 150 bp paired-end reads. As for how the authors treated the data: With migec v1.2.7, reads were demultiplexed and then collapsed into UMI-guided consensus sequences. Using mixcr v2.1.11, the UMI consensuses were aligned to TRA and TRB V and J templates and assembled into clonotypes. A clonotype was counted as expanded or contracted only when both edgeR and NoisET called the clonotype significant, with the noise models trained on biological replicates. For edgeR calls, a false discovery rate-adjusted p below 0.01 and a log2 fold-change threshold of 1 were applied. PCA with hierarchical clustering of max-normalized trajectories of the 1000 most abundant clonotypes was used as exploratory dynamics analysis. Separately sequenced CD4+ and CD8+ repertoires were used to assign the CD4 or CD8 phenotype of responding clones. Using fastp at Q25 and MiXCR, TCRdb reprocessed the public reads and kept productive beta chains. Each record represents a unique CDR3 protein, reported with the most common genes and DNA among its rows. TCRdb, not the original authors, processed these V and J calls. The sample yields roughly 600,000 distinct CDR3 sequences; 15% to 20% were counted once. Of the sample, about 12% is held by the ten largest clones.

This sequence was found in an adult woman who had mild COVID-19 (a few samples of this study predate the infection). The sample titles of this study are shuffled in the database, so cell type and time point are left out; the donor was told from shared clones. The sequenced sample consisted of PBMCs or a T cell subset sorted from them (not recorded which). Recombination linked TRBV7-9 to TRBJ2-2; 13 nucleotides in the junction match TRBD2. The CDR3 has the sequence CASSSTSGRTTGELFF. The sequenced DNA is TGTGCCAGCAGCTCGACTAGCGGGAGGACCACCGGGGAGCTGTTTTTT.